Listed here are 17 T cell receptor beta chains from one sample, sequenced in a study of blood T cell repertoires in COVID-19. Assay used: immunoSEQ multiplex PCR; TCRdb lists only in-frame clones, some missing. Among some 180,000 clones listed, approximately 90% were seen once. The sequencing input was peripheral blood. The receptors derive from a man between 45 and 60 years old with COVID-19, enrolled during active disease.

This chain connects TRBV7-9 to TRBJ1-2, with D perhaps TRBD1 (6 bases). This CDR3 has 12 amino acids. Germline CDR1 is SEHNR and CDR2 is FQNEAQ (reference sequence). The germline V and J ends were trimmed by 8 bases and 3 bases, with 10 bases remaining between them. In DNA, the CDR3 is TGTGCCAGCCAGGGGCAGGACTATGGCTACACCTTC. It is translated as CASQGQDYGYTF. The variable domain in full, with the rest retrieved from reference TRBV7-9 and TRBJ1-2, is DTGVSQNPRHKITKRGQNVTFRCDPISEHNRLYWYRQTLGQGPEFLTYFQNEAQLEKSRLLSDRFSAERPKGSFSTLEIQRTEQGDSAMYLCASQGQDYGYTFGSGTRLTVV.

This chain uses TRBV5-5 with TRBJ1-5, with 10 bases matching TRBD1. V gave up 5 bases and J gave up 3 bases; unmatched junction bases: 5. The CDR3 has 15 residues. The germline CDR1 and CDR2 sequences are SGHKS and YYEKEE (reference sequence). DNA for the CDR3: TGTGCCAGCAGTGGGACAGGGGCTAACAATCAGCCCCAGCATTTT. Its protein product is CASSGTGANNQPQHF.

The chain recombines TRBV12-5 with TRBJ2-3; the D is unclear. In germline, CDR1 is LGHNT, CDR2 FRNRAP. CDR3 length: 16 residues. V was shortened by 1 base and J by 1 base, with 12 bases between the two germline ends. This CDR3 is CASGLGQTQGTDTQYF. The CDR3 DNA is TGTGCTAGTGGTTTGGGACAAACGCAGGGCACAGATACGCAGTATTTT. Variable domain in full (rest from reference TRBV12-5 and TRBJ2-3): DARVTQTPRHKVTEMGQEVTMRCQPILGHNTVFWYRQTMMQGLELLAYFRNRAPLDDSGMPKDRFSAEMPDATLATLKIQPSEPRDSAVYFCASGLGQTQGTDTQYFGPGTRLTVL.

The V gene is TRBV14, the J gene TRBJ1-2; D is possibly TRBD1 (6 bases). The V gene's germline CDR1 is SGHDN and CDR2 FVKESK. V shed 1 base and J shed 4 bases, with 10 bases lying between them. CDR3 length equals 14 residues. DNA of the CDR3: TGTGCCAGCAGCCAAGCGGGGGGCCCCTATGGCTACACCTTC. This encodes CASSQAGGPYGYTF.

The V and J genes are TRBV19 and TRBJ2-2; 15 bases are a match to TRBD2. V shed 8 bases, J shed 6 bases, and the junction held 10 bases outside the gene matches. This CDR3 has 17 amino acids. The germline gives CDR1 LNHDA, CDR2 SQIVND (reference sequence). The CDR3 reads CASAGLAGGRFAGELFF. DNA of the CDR3: TGTGCCAGTGCCGGACTAGCGGGAGGGCGGTTTGCCGGGGAGCTGTTTTTT.

The chain recombines TRBV10-3 with TRBJ2-1; 9 bases are a match to TRBD1. The CDR3 sequence is 15 residues long. Germline CDR1 ENHRY, CDR2 SYGVKD. Unmatched junction bases numbered 10, after V lost 7 bases and J lost 6 bases. The CDR3 region has the DNA TGTGCCATCACCCCGGGACAGGGAAATGCCAATGAGCAGTTCTTC. It yields the protein CAITPGQGNANEQFF.

The chain joins TRBV12-3 or TRBV12-4 to TRBJ1-1; D unclear. V was shortened by 2 bases and J by 5 bases, with 9 bases between the two germline ends. The CDR3 length is 13 residues. CDR3: CASSLLLRTEAFF. DNA of the CDR3: TGTGCCAGCAGTTTACTCTTGAGGACTGAAGCTTTCTTT.

The genes are TRBV14 and TRBJ1-2; no definite D call. Germline lookup yields CDR1 SGHDN and CDR2 FVKESK. Trimming stripped 2 bases from V and 2 bases from J, with 12 bases between. The CDR3 length is 15 residues. In DNA, the CDR3 is TGTGCCAGCAGCCAATCCGGGAAGGAAAACTATGGCTACACCTTC. It translates to CASSQSGKENYGYTF.

The chain has TRBV18 and TRBJ1-5; 8 nucleotides match TRBD1. CDR1 is KGHSH and CDR2 is LQKENI in the germline V gene. V was pared by 6 bases and J by 0 bases, with 4 bases of the junction left unmatched. This CDR3 is 15 amino acids long. The CDR3 loop reads CASSQQGVSNQPQHF. The CDR3 DNA sequence: TGTGCCAGCTCGCAACAGGGGGTTAGCAATCAGCCCCAGCATTTT.

J is TRBJ1-5 and V is TRBV7-8, with 8 bases matching TRBD1. With V trimmed by 1 base and J by 6 bases, 5 bases remained unmatched. CDR1 is SGHVS and CDR2 is FQNEAQ in the germline V gene. The CDR3 length is 15 residues. The CDR3 loop is CASSLEDRVGQPQHF. The CDR3 nucleotides are TGTGCCAGCAGCTTAGAGGACAGGGTAGGTCAGCCCCAGCATTTT. Full variable domain (outside the CDR3, taken from reference TRBV7-8 and TRBJ1-5): GAGVSQSPRYKVAKRGQDVALRCDPISGHVSLFWYQQALGQGPEFLTYFQNEAQLDKSGLPSDRFFAERPEGSVSTLKIQRTQQEDSAVYLCASSLEDRVGQPQHFGDGTRLSIL.

The chain has TRBV19 and TRBJ1-5; possibly TRBD1 for D (5 bases). CDR3 length: 16 amino acids. Per the germline V gene, CDR1 is LNHDA and CDR2 is SQIVND (reference sequence). With 1 base removed from V and 0 bases from J, the gap between germline ends came to 10 bases. The CDR3 here is CASSIVTGDSNQPQHF. In DNA, the CDR3 is TGTGCCAGTAGTATAGTTACGGGGGATAGCAATCAGCCCCAGCATTTT.

The chain links TRBV2 to TRBJ2-2, with D possibly being TRBD2 (6 bases). Germline lookup yields CDR1 SNHLY and CDR2 FYNNEI. The CDR3 consists of 14 residues. The V and J ends lost 4 bases and 5 bases respectively, with 11 bases between them. CDR3 coding DNA: TGTGCCAGCAGTGGCCTAGCGACTACCGGGGAGCTGTTTTTT. It codes for CASSGLATTGELFF.

This sequence joins TRBV10-3 and TRBJ2-1, with D possibly matching TRBD2 (5 bases). The germline V gene has CDR1 ENHRY and CDR2 SYGVKD. This CDR3 has 16 amino acids. V lost 0 bases, J lost 14 bases, and 23 bases lay in between. The CDR3: CAISESPSSPHNGEFF. In DNA form, the CDR3 reads TGTGCCATCAGTGAGTCGCCGTCTAGCCCCCATAACGGAGAGTTCTTC.

The rearrangement links TRBV19 to TRBJ1-2; 10 bases match TRBD1. Trimming took 5 bases from V and 7 from J; bases not matched to a gene: 10. The germline gives CDR1 LNHDA, CDR2 SQIVND (reference sequence). This CDR3 contains 15 residues. CDR3 residues: CASSVDRGYQVGYTF. CDR3 coding DNA: TGTGCCAGTAGTGTGGACAGGGGGTACCAGGTTGGCTACACCTTC.

Turning to this clone: The DNA is left out, because the CDR3 cannot be placed on it with certainty; the CDR3 is given as TCRdb lists it. The chain couples TRBV27 to TRBJ2-2; TRBD2, the table's D call, lacks a check against the DNA. Germline V gives CDR1 MNHEY, CDR2 SMNVEV (reference sequence). The length of the CDR3 is 20 amino acids, counting both ends. The CDR3 is CASSFSSSGGNKRTPGSCFF.

The genes are TRBV5-5 and TRBJ1-2; TRBD1 might be the D (5 bases). The CDR3 consists of 16 residues. V lost 1 base to trimming and J lost 4 bases, with 17 bases between them. The germline V gene has CDR1 SGHKS and CDR2 YYEKEE (reference sequence). The CDR3 region is CASSLKLAAGSYGYTF. The CDR3 region has the DNA TGTGCCAGCAGCTTGAAGCTCGCAGCAGGGTCCTATGGCTACACCTTC.

This clone was seen once. The chain joins TRBV18 to TRBJ2-7, with 8 bases that match TRBD1. J lost 0 bases, V lost 2 bases, and 3 bases had no gene match. This CDR3 comprises 15 residues. Germline CDR1 reads KGHSH; CDR2 reads LQKENI. This CDR3 is CASSPGQGASYEQYF. CDR3 DNA: TGTGCCAGCTCACCAGGGCAGGGGGCCTCCTACGAGCAGTACTTC. The full variable domain, with the rest looked up from reference TRBV18 and TRBJ2-7, is NAGVMQNPRHLVRRRGQEARLRCSPMKGHSHVYWYRQLPEEGLKFMVYLQKENIIDESGMPKERFSAEFPKEGPSILRIQQVVRGDSAAYFCASSPGQGASYEQYFGPGTRLTVT.